This entry is about one T cell receptor beta chain. Its matching antigen is unknown. This sample was taken from a study of cytomegalovirus exposure and HLA in healthy donors. Overall study context: About 80 million unique TCRs from HLA-typed donors were held in an early data release. The study's findings and limits: As a later analysis showed, several of the most significant clusters appeared to be linked to common viral pathogens. Listed as cytomegalovirus-associated were 150 or so TCR beta chains. In vitro checks showed that a few CMV-associated chains really do target CMV antigens.

The study ran its PCR with 60 Vbeta and 13 Jbeta primers. Profiling relied on immunoSEQ multiplex PCR, and the TCRdb table lists in-frame clones only, not all of them. The sample includes over 150,000 clones, approximately 79% of them seen just once. V shed 5 bases and J 4 bases; nucleotides not matched to a gene: 7. The CDR3 consists of 15 residues. Germline V gene sequence: CDR1 SGHTA, CDR2 FQGNSA. This clonotype originated in a man aged 55 to 69 in good health and CMV-seronegative. The sequenced sample was PBMCs. The chain uses TRBV7-2 and TRBJ2-2; 7 bases map to TRBD1. This chain's CDR3 is CASSASGTVTGELFF. CDR3 nucleotides: TGTGCCAGCAGCGCCTCCGGGACAGTCACCGGGGAGCTGTTTTTT.